This T cell receptor (beta chain) originates from a study of blood T cells in healthy people across ages. CDR1 and CDR2 (germline): SEHNR, FQNEAQ (reference sequence). CDR3 size: 15 residues. V trimming: 3 bases; J trimming: 6 bases; junction bases outside the gene matches: 8. Then a second PCR, running about 6 to 11 cycles, was carried out with a sample-barcoded 5' primer and a J-beta primer mix. Every cDNA was tagged by a template-switch adaptor with 12 random nucleotides. MiXCR, applied by TCRdb to the 5' RACE reads, yields one record per CDR3 protein. The data contain 600,000 to 1,000,000 distinct CDR3 sequences, nearly 60% of them seen just once; the ten biggest clones take up around 20%. This clonotype was counted a few times.

The sequenced sample consisted of blood. This chain connects TRBV7-9 to TRBJ2-3; 8 nucleotides line up with TRBD2. The sequence came from a man aged 25-45 years in good health. CDR3 nucleotide sequence: TGTGCCAGCAGCTTTAGGAGCGGGAGTTTGGATACGCAGTATTTT. It encodes CASSFRSGSLDTQYF.